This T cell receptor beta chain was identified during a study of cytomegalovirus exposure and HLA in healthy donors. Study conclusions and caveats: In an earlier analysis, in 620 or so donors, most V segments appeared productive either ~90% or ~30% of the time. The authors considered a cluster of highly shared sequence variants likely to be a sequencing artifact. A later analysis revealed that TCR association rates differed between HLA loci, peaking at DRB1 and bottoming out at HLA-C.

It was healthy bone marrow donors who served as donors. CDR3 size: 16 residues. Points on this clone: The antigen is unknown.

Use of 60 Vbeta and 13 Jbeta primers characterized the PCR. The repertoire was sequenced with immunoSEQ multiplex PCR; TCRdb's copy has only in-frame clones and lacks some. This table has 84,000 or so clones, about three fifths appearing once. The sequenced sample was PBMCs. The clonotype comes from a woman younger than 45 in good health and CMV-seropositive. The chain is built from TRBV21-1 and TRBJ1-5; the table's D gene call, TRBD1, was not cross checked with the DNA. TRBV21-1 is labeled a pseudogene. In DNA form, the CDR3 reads TGTGCCAGCAGCAAAGATTCAGGACAGAGCAATCAGCCCCAGCATTTT. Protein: CASSKDSGQSNQPQHF.